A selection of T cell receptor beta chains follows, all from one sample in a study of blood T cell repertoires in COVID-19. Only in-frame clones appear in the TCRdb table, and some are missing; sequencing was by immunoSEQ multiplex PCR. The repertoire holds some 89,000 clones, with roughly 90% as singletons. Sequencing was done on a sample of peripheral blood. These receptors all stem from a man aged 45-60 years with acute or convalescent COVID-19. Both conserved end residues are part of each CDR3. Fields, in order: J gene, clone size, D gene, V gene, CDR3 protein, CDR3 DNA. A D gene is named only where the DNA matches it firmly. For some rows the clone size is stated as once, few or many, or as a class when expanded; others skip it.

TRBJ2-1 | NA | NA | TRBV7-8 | CASSFFQGLAYNEQFF | TGTGCCAGCAGCTTTTTCCAGGGATTGGCCTACAATGAGCAGTTCTTC
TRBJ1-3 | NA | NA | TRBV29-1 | CSVQGSTGSGNTIYF | TGCAGCGTTCAGGGTTCCACTGGCTCTGGAAACACCATATATTTT
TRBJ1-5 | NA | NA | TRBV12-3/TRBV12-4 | CASSLGGGQPQHF | TGTGCCAGCAGTTTGGGCGGAGGACAGCCCCAGCATTTT
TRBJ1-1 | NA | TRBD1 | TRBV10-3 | CATRTGDTEAFF | TGTGCCACCCGGACAGGGGACACTGAAGCTTTCTTT
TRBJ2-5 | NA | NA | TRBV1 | CTSSQESGARAKETQYF | TGCACCAGCAGCCAAGAGTCGGGAGCGAGGGCAAAAGAGACCCAGTACTTC
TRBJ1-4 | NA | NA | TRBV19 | CASRGTGSSTNEKLFF | TGTGCCAGTAGGGGAACCGGGAGCTCAACTAATGAAAAACTGTTTTTT
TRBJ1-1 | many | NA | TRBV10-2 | CASSEMPGIEAFF | TGCGCCAGCAGTGAGATGCCGGGGATTGAAGCTTTCTTT
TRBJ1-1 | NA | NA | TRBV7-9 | CASRDTGGNTEAFF | TGTGCCAGCAGAGATACGGGAGGAAACACTGAAGCTTTCTTT
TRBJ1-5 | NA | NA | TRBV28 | CASSWVGGHQPQHF | TGTGCCAGCAGTTGGGTCGGGGGGCATCAGCCCCAGCATTTT
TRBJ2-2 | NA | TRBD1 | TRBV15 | CATSRLLLWGQTETGELFF | TGTGCCACCAGCAGACTTCTTCTCTGGGGACAGACTGAAACCGGGGAGCTGTTTTTT
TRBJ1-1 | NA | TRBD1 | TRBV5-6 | CASSFDRVMNTEAFF | TGTGCCAGCAGCTTTGACAGGGTAATGAACACTGAAGCTTTCTTT
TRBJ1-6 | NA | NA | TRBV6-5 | CASSSLLQGKGSPLHF | TGTGCCAGCAGTTCTCTTCTACAGGGAAAGGGGTCACCCCTCCACTTT
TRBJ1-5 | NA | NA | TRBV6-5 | CASSSRRNQPQHF | TGTGCCAGCAGTTCGAGGAGGAATCAGCCCCAGCATTTT
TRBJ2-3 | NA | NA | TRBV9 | CASSPRQLEATDTQYF | TGTGCCAGCAGCCCCCGCCAACTAGAAGCCACAGATACGCAGTATTTT
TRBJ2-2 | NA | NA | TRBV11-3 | CASSLEAGVAGELFF | TGTGCCAGCAGCTTAGAAGCAGGGGTGGCCGGGGAGCTGTTTTTT
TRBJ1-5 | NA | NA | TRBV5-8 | CASSLRDQPQHF | TGTGCCAGCAGCTTGCGGGATCAGCCCCAGCATTTT
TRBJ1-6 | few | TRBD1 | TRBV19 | CASSIQPGTGDSPLHF | TGTGCCAGTAGTATTCAACCCGGGACAGGGGATTCACCCCTCCACTTT
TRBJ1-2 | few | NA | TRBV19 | CASTRGYGYTF | TGTGCCAGTACCCGGGGCTATGGCTACACCTTC
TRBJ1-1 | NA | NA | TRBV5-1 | CASSPSTGNTEAFF | TGCGCCAGCAGCCCCTCGACAGGGAACACTGAAGCTTTCTTT